This T cell receptor beta chain originates from a study of blood T cell repertoires in COVID-19. Overall study context: Acute-phase and convalescent COVID-19 samples originated in the United States, Italy and Spain.

Germline loops: CDR1 GTSNPN, CDR2 SVGIG (reference sequence). V trimming: 8 bases; J trimming: 9 bases; junction bases outside the gene matches: 16. CDR3 length: 14 residues. Per the study methods: Estimated nucleated cell counts came from reference gene primer amplification. Data came from immunoSEQ multiplex PCR; TCRdb stores just in-frame clones and leaves some out. V and J calls and clone size are copied from that table; D and trimming were computed from the DNA. The repertoire has 290,000 or so clones, roughly 85% of them found once; the top ten carry 4.5% to 6%. Sequencing input: PBMCs or T cells enriched from blood (not recorded which). The clonotype comes from a man aged 35 to 55 who had been exposed to COVID-19. This rearrangement joins TRBV30 to TRBJ2-1; 7 bases agree with TRBD2. CDR3 sequence reads: CAGRTSSPGGEQFF. The CDR3 DNA reads TGTGCCGGAAGGACTAGTTCTCCGGGTGGTGAGCAGTTCTTC.